These 25 T cell receptor beta chains originate from one sample sequenced in a study of blood T cell repertoires in COVID-19. Assay used: immunoSEQ multiplex PCR; TCRdb lists only in-frame clones, some missing. The sample lists 50,000 to 65,000 clones, over 85% seen once, with approximately 5% in the top ten. The sample was peripheral blood. Receptors originate from a human donor in a cohort sampled during active COVID-19.

The rearrangement joins TRBV13 to TRBJ2-3, with 14 positions matching TRBD2. Trimming at V came to 5 bases and at J to 2 bases, leaving 6 bases not matched to a gene. The CDR3 totals 17 residues. Looked up from germline, CDR1 is PRHDT and CDR2 is FYEKMQ (reference sequence). The CDR3 nucleotides read TGTGCCAGCAGCCCAAGGACTAGCGGGGGGCCCACAGATACGCAGTATTTT. Translated: CASSPRTSGGPTDTQYF.

The V call is TRBV19, the J call TRBJ1-5; D remains ambiguous. Germline V lookup: CDR1 LNHDA, CDR2 SQIVND (reference sequence). The CDR3 runs to 14 residues. Trimming removed 5 bases at V and 2 bases at J, with 10 bases between. In DNA form, the CDR3 reads TGTGCCAGTAGTCCGGCCCTAGGCAATCAGCCCCAGCATTTT. Its translation: CASSPALGNQPQHF.

This clone has just a few counts. The V and J genes are TRBV2 and TRBJ2-5; 10 bases line up with TRBD2. The J segment lost 4 bases and the V segment lost 10 bases, leaving 9 bases of the junction unmatched. CDR1 and CDR2 (germline): SNHLY, FYNNEI. CDR3 length equals 14 residues. The CDR3 region has the DNA TGTGCCACCCGATGGGCTAGCGGGGGAGAGACCCAGTACTTC. It is translated as CATRWASGGETQYF.

A single count supports this clone. The chain uses TRBV9 and TRBJ1-5; D is perhaps TRBD1 (5 bases). The germline CDR1 and CDR2 sequences are SGDLS and YYNGEE. The CDR3 totals 14 residues. Between the trimmed V and J ends, which lost 4 bases and 6 bases, there was a span of 14 bases. The CDR3 reads CASSSGGGRQPQHF. The CDR3 nucleotides read TGTGCCAGCAGCTCCGGGGGAGGACGTCAGCCCCAGCATTTT.

The chain has TRBV7-9 and TRBJ1-4; TRBD1 is a possible D gene (5 bases). V shed 4 bases and J shed 12 bases, with 12 bases lying between them. The germline V gene has CDR1 SEHNR and CDR2 FQNEAQ (reference sequence). CDR3 length: 12 residues. CDR3 loop: CASSWGVEELFF. For the CDR3, the DNA is TGTGCCAGCAGCTGGGGGGTAGAAGAACTGTTTTTT.

The V gene is TRBV9, the J gene TRBJ1-1; no firm D call. The V gene lost 0 bases and the J gene lost 4 bases, with 7 bases spanning the gap. Germline CDR1 is SGDLS and CDR2 is YYNGEE. The length of the CDR3 is 13 residues. The CDR3 loop reads CASSVEEATEAFF. CDR3 nucleotides: TGTGCCAGCAGCGTAGAGGAGGCCACTGAAGCTTTCTTT.

V gene TRBV11-2 combines with J gene TRBJ2-7, with a possible D match to TRBD2 (6 bases). V was shortened by 1 base and J by 2 bases, with 9 bases between the two germline ends. Germline CDR1 reads SGHAT; CDR2 reads FQNNGV. This CDR3 has 14 amino acids. The CDR3 spells CASSLVTGAYEQYF. The DNA for the CDR3 is TGTGCCAGCAGCTTAGTCACGGGGGCCTACGAGCAGTACTTC. The entire variable domain, with the rest obtained from reference TRBV11-2 and TRBJ2-7, is as follows: EAGVAQSPRYKIIEKRQSVAFWCNPISGHATLYWYQQILGQGPKLLIQFQNNGVVDDSQLPKDRFSAERLKGVDSTLKIQPAKLEDSAVYLCASSLVTGAYEQYFGPGTRLTVT.

The chain uses TRBV24-1 and TRBJ1-5; 8 bases are a match to TRBD1. This CDR3 has 16 amino acids. Trimming took 4 bases from V and 3 from J; bases not matched to a gene: 7. Germline V gives CDR1 KGHDR, CDR2 SFDVKD. The CDR3 here is CATSDDDRGPNQPQHF. CDR3 in DNA: TGTGCCACCAGTGACGACGACAGGGGCCCCAATCAGCCCCAGCATTTT.

The chain has TRBV2 and TRBJ2-1, with TRBD2 matching 7 bases. V lost 7 bases, J lost 12 bases, and 9 bases stayed unmatched. Germline CDR1 reads SNHLY; CDR2 reads FYNNEI. CDR3 length: 12 amino acids. This CDR3 reads CASNVPGGTQFF. Here the CDR3 DNA reads TGTGCCAGCAATGTTCCGGGAGGCACGCAGTTCTTC.

Here the CDR3 reads CASSQGQRTDTQYF. CDR3 sequence (DNA): TGTGCCAGCAGCCAAGGACAGCGCACAGATACGCAGTATTTT. The chain carries TRBV7-9 and TRBJ2-3, with D maybe TRBD1 (6 bases). The CDR3 has 14 residues. Germline V CDR1 and CDR2: SEHNR, FQNEAQ (reference sequence). Deletions cut 5 bases from V and 1 base from J, with 10 bases between.

The chain is built from TRBV29-1 and TRBJ1-1; no definite D call. There are 13 residues in the CDR3. V lost 6 bases, J lost 4 bases, and 15 bases lay in between. Germline CDR1 SQVTM, CDR2 ANQGSEA. The CDR3 here is CSVQTGGFTEAFF. For the CDR3, the DNA is TGCAGCGTCCAAACTGGAGGTTTCACTGAAGCTTTCTTT.

Here the CDR3 reads CASSLARTVLAGETQYF. CDR3 DNA sequence: TGTGCCAGCAGCTTGGCGAGAACGGTACTAGCAGGCGAGACCCAGTACTTC. J is TRBJ2-5 and V is TRBV5-5, with D possibly matching TRBD2 (6 bases). This CDR3 region has 17 residues. The ends were cut back, 0 bases at V and 5 bases at J, with 20 bases in the middle. Germline CDR1 and CDR2: SGHKS and YYEKEE (reference sequence).

This rearrangement joins TRBV5-5 to TRBJ1-2; D is unclear. The CDR3 extends over 12 amino acids. The ends were cut back, 4 bases at V and 4 bases at J, with 8 bases in the middle. Germline V gene sequence: CDR1 SGHKS, CDR2 YYEKEE (reference sequence). CDR3 in amino acids: CASSARFYGYTF. CDR3 bases: TGTGCCAGCAGCGCCAGATTCTATGGCTACACCTTC.

The rearrangement joins TRBV19 to TRBJ1-2; 7 nucleotides match TRBD1. Unmatched junction bases numbered 8, after V lost 4 bases and J lost 3 bases. The CDR3 is 15 residues long. Germline CDR1 reads LNHDA; CDR2 reads SQIVND (reference sequence). CDR3 DNA sequence: TGTGCCAGTAGTACAACAGGGGATGGCTACTATGGCTACACCTTC. The encoded protein is CASSTTGDGYYGYTF.

This chain links TRBV3-1 (or the pseudogene TRBV3-2) with TRBJ1-3; D is unclear. CDR1 is LGHDT, CDR2 YNNKEL, per germline (reference sequence). The germline V and J ends were trimmed by 2 bases and 0 bases, with 11 bases remaining between them. This CDR3 region has 16 residues. CDR3 nucleotide sequence: TGTGCCAGCAGCCAAACAGTTTCTTACTCTGGAAACACCATATATTTT. This sequence encodes CASSQTVSYSGNTIYF.

This chain uses TRBV28 with TRBJ2-3; TRBD2 agrees at 11 bases. This CDR3 spans 17 amino acids. Germline V gene lookup returns CDR1 MDHEN and CDR2 SYDVKM. V shed 5 bases and J 2 bases; nucleotides not matched to a gene: 9. The CDR3 bases are TGTGCCAGCAGTCACTCTTATAGCGGGGGGGACACAGATACGCAGTATTTT. Its translation: CASSHSYSGGDTDTQYF.

V usage is TRBV9 and J usage is TRBJ2-3, with 7 bases fitting TRBD2. The V gene's germline CDR1 is SGDLS and CDR2 YYNGEE. The CDR3 length is 14 residues. V lost 8 bases and J lost 2; bases outside the gene matches: 8. This chain's CDR3 is CASSPSGTTDTQYF. In DNA form, the CDR3 reads TGTGCCAGTTCGCCTAGCGGCACCACAGATACGCAGTATTTT.

This chain joins TRBV7-2 and TRBJ2-3; TRBD2 aligns across 7 bases. From germline, CDR1 is SGHTA and CDR2 FQGNSA. CDR3 length equals 15 residues. The ends lost 3 bases at V and 2 bases at J; junction bases unmatched: 5. The CDR3 region is CASSLERGSTDTQYF. CDR3 DNA sequence: TGTGCCAGCAGCTTGGAGCGGGGTTCCACAGATACGCAGTATTTT.

The genes are TRBV24-1 and TRBJ2-2; no reliable D call. Deletions cut 1 base from V and 8 bases from J, with 4 bases between. The germline V gene encodes CDR1 KGHDR and CDR2 SFDVKD. The CDR3 loop spans 12 amino acids. CDR3 sequence: CATSDFPGELFF. The CDR3 DNA reads TGTGCCACCAGTGATTTCCCGGGGGAGCTGTTTTTT.

The chain is built from TRBV6-6 and TRBJ2-1, with a weak D call TRBD2 (6 bases). Germline-derived CDR1 and CDR2 are MNHNY and SVGAGI (reference sequence). V was pared by 4 bases and J by 5 bases, with 15 bases between. CDR3 size: 15 residues. For the CDR3, the DNA is TGTGCCAGCAGTTTCTTCGGGAGTGGCCACAATGAGCAGTTCTTC. It encodes CASSFFGSGHNEQFF.

The rearrangement uses TRBV27 and TRBJ2-7, with 8 positions matching TRBD2. Trimming removed 6 bases from V and 2 bases from J; junction bases left unmatched: 24. This CDR3 has 20 amino acids. The V gene's germline CDR1 is MNHEY and CDR2 SMNVEV (reference sequence). The CDR3 spells CASSYPGPPGSSGSPYEQYF. DNA for the CDR3: TGTGCCAGCAGCTACCCTGGACCGCCCGGCTCTAGCGGGTCCCCCTACGAGCAGTACTTC.

The V and J genes are TRBV5-1 and TRBJ1-1; D is undetermined. V lost 0 bases and J lost 7, with 7 bases in between. Germline V gene lookup returns CDR1 SGHRS and CDR2 YFSETQ. The CDR3 sequence is 12 residues long. The chain's CDR3 is CASSLGGLEAFF. CDR3 nucleotide sequence: TGCGCCAGCAGCTTGGGAGGGCTTGAAGCTTTCTTT.

This rearrangement joins TRBV5-4 to TRBJ2-5, with D possibly TRBD1 on 6 matching bases. CDR1 SGHNT and CDR2 YYREEE come from the germline V gene (reference sequence). Between the trimmed V and J ends, which lost 5 bases and 5 bases, there was a span of 25 bases. This CDR3 comprises 17 residues. The CDR3 DNA reads as TGTGCCAGCAGGCCGGGACATACAGCGGTGTTATGGGAGACCCAGTACTTC. It is translated as CASRPGHTAVLWETQYF.

The rearrangement links TRBV4-1 to TRBJ1-4, with 7 bases matching TRBD1. Germline lookup yields CDR1 MGHRA and CDR2 YSYEKL. The CDR3 is 14 amino acids. V lost 4 bases to trimming and J lost 8 bases; unmatched junction nucleotides: 7. DNA of the CDR3: TGCGCCAGCAGCCTACAGGGGAAAGGGGAAAAACTGTTTTTT. It yields the protein CASSLQGKGEKLFF.

This chain links TRBV10-1 with TRBJ1-4; no firm D call. This CDR3 comprises 17 residues. Trimming removed 2 bases from V and 4 bases from J, with 17 bases in between. CDR1 WNHNN and CDR2 SYGVQD come from the germline V gene (reference sequence). CDR3 sequence: CASSEMSVRLDNEKLFF. The DNA of the CDR3 is TGCGCCAGCAGTGAGATGTCAGTTCGCCTCGATAATGAAAAACTGTTTTTT.